This TCR beta chain appears in the sequencing data of a study of human T cells and chemical hapten exposure. Study as a whole: In the sensitization step, 2% DPC was placed on approximately 2 cm by approximately 2 cm of upper inner arm skin.

Trimming shortened V by 1 base and J by 5 bases, and 14 bases separated the two germline ends. Germline CDR1 LGHNA, CDR2 YNFKEQ. The CDR3 has 16 residues. Indicated time point: pre-sensitization, week 0. Treatment: therapeutic diphenylcyclopropenone sensitization with weekly scalp DPC. Blood was collected ahead of every patch test applied. TCRdb redid the calling of the RACE reads with MiXCR, one entry per CDR3 protein. The top ten hold less than 3.5% of the sample, which has some 200,000 distinct CDR3 sequences, 30% seen once. The source of this sequence is a woman aged 25 to 45 with alopecia areata. Some clones in this sample may be carry-over from other donors' samples. This rearrangement joins TRBV4-2 to TRBJ2-2; D not certain. The input for sequencing was whole blood, taken in connection with sensitization to the hapten diphenylcyclopropenone (DPC). As DNA, the CDR3 is TGTGCCAGCAGCCAAGTGGCCACACTCCAAACCGGGGAGCTGTTTTTT. It specifies CASSQVATLQTGELFF.